The sequence of this TCR beta chain was determined in a study of blood T cell repertoires in COVID-19. The method was immunoSEQ multiplex PCR; TCRdb's version includes in-frame clones alone and lacks a portion of them. The sample consists of about 480,000 clones, approximately 92% of them appearing once. The germline V gene encodes CDR1 SGHRS and CDR2 YFSETQ. This CDR3 contains 16 residues. Trimming cost V 0 bases and J 6 bases, with 18 bases left between them. This rearrangement joins TRBV5-1 to TRBJ1-2; D might be TRBD1 (6 bases). This clonotype was sampled from a man younger than 35 with COVID-19, enrolled during active disease. Sequencing was performed on peripheral blood. Here the CDR3 reads CASSLAARQVENGYTF. The CDR3 region has the DNA TGCGCCAGCAGCTTGGCCGCAAGACAGGTCGAAAATGGCTACACCTTC.